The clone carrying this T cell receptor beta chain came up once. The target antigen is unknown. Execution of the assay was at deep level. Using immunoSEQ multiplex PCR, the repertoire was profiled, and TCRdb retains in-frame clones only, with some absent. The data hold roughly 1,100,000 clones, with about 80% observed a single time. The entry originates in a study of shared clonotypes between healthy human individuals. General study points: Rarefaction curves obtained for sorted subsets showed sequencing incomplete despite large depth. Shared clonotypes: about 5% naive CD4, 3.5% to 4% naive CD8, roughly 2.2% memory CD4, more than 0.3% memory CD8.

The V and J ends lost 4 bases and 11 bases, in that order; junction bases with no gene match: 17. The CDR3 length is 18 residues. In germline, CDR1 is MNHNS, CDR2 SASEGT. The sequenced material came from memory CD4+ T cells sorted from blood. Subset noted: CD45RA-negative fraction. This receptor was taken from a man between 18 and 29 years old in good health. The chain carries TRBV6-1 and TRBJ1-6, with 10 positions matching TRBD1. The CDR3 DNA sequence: TGTGCCAGCAGTGTCACCGTGACAGGGGGCGGGGTACCGACACCCCTCCACTTT. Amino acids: CASSVTVTGGGVPTPLHF.